This T cell receptor beta chain is from a study of T-cell memory formation after mild COVID-19. CDR1 is MNHEY and CDR2 is SMNVEV in the germline V gene (reference sequence). Trimming took off 1 base at V and 1 base at J, with 7 bases between the two ends. This CDR3 region has 14 residues. TCRdb analysed the 5' RACE reads with MiXCR anew, one entry per CDR3 protein. This table holds a few hundred thousand distinct CDR3 sequences, over 15% found once. This clonotype was observed at least ten times. Its target is not known. Study conclusions and caveats: Contracting CD4+ clones sat mainly in CM and EM; CD8+ in EMRA. Nothing confirmed that second-wave clones peaking on day 37 were specific for SARS-CoV-2. Memory cells collected pre-infection included some clones that later responded, suggesting cross-reactive memory joined.

The source material was PBMCs or a T cell subset sorted from them (not recorded which). The source of this sequence is a man younger than 35 who had mild COVID-19 (a few samples of this study predate the infection). Cell type and time point are not known. The rearrangement joins TRBV27 to TRBJ1-1; weak D call: TRBD1 (6 bases). This CDR3 reads CASSLYRANTEAFF. DNA of the CDR3: TGTGCCAGCAGTTTATACAGGGCGAACACTGAAGCTTTCTTT.